The T cell receptor (beta chain) under discussion was sequenced for a study of T cell repertoires in cytomegalovirus infection. Regarding this clonotype: Its antigen is as yet unknown.

TCRdb passed the reads through MiXCR, listing each CDR3 protein once. Among about 47,000 distinct CDR3 sequences listed, about 19% were seen once. Overall study findings and caveats: Carriage of CMV together with the relevant HLA was identifiable through cumulative public TCR beta family frequency.

The sequence was collected from a human donor in good health (CMV status not recorded). Some clones in this sample may be carry-over from other donors' samples. The sample in question was CD8+ T cells from cultured PBMCs, obtained from culture after CMV antigen stimulation.

The DNA for the CDR3 is TGCAGTGCTAGAGACAGGGACAGGGGAACGGGGACGGATGAAGCTTTCTTT. This codes for CSARDRDRGTGTDEAFF. This sequence joins TRBV20-1 and TRBJ1-1; TRBD1 matches at 10 bases. Germline values: CDR1 DFQATT, CDR2 SNEGSKA (reference sequence). Germline trimming cut 0 bases from V and 7 bases from J; bases unmatched to any gene: 14. This CDR3 has 17 residues.